The 16 T cell receptor beta chains presented below share a single source sample, sequenced in a study of cytomegalovirus exposure and HLA in healthy donors. Primers: 60 Vbeta forward and 13 Jbeta reverse. The data were produced by immunoSEQ multiplex PCR, yet TCRdb's version contains in-frame clones alone and is incomplete. In the table there are 150,000 to 200,000 clones, 70% to 85% of which are singletons. The specimen sequenced was PBMCs. These TCRs come from a woman aged 25 to 39 in good health and CMV-seronegative.

The chain combines TRBV18 with TRBJ2-7; TRBD1 matches at 9 bases. Trimming at V came to 4 bases and at J to 6 bases, leaving 7 bases not matched to a gene. The CDR3 sequence is 14 residues long. The germline V gene encodes CDR1 KGHSH and CDR2 LQKENI. CDR3 DNA: TGTGCCAGCTCACGAGGGACAGGGAAGGGCGAGCAGTACTTC. This translates into CASSRGTGKGEQYF.

The chain links TRBV7-9 to TRBJ1-1, with 7 positions matching TRBD1. This CDR3 spans 14 amino acids. From germline, CDR1 is SEHNR and CDR2 FQNEAQ (reference sequence). The ends lost 1 base at V and 5 bases at J; junction bases unmatched: 4. The CDR3 loop reads CASSLGTGTTEAFF. CDR3 nucleotides: TGTGCCAGCAGCTTAGGGACAGGCACAACTGAAGCTTTCTTT.

The CDR3 bases are TGTGCCAGTAGTTACGACAGGGAAATGAGGGATGGCTACACCTTC. Translation gives CASSYDREMRDGYTF. The rearrangement joins TRBV19 to TRBJ1-2; 7 bases fit TRBD1. The CDR3 has 15 residues. The V gene's germline CDR1 is LNHDA and CDR2 SQIVND (reference sequence). V gave up 5 bases and J gave up 6 bases; unmatched junction bases: 12.

The gene calls are TRBV29-1 and TRBJ2-1; D unclear. The CDR3 extends over 15 amino acids. The V gene lost 0 bases and the J gene lost 6 bases, with 15 bases spanning the gap. CDR1 and CDR2 from the germline V gene are SQVTM and ANQGSEA. Written as DNA, the CDR3 is TGCAGCGTTGAAGATCTCAGTCGTCCGGGCAATGAGCAGTTCTTC. Encoded protein: CSVEDLSRPGNEQFF.

The rearrangement joins TRBV28 to TRBJ1-5, with a possible D match to TRBD1 (5 bases). Germline V CDR1 and CDR2: MDHEN, SYDVKM. Trimming left V 3 bases short and J 9 bases short, with 9 bases between. CDR3 size: 12 residues. Written as DNA, the CDR3 is TGTGCCAGCAGTTTCGCGGGGACGCCCCAGCATTTT. Translating gives CASSFAGTPQHF.

The table lists this clone with a few counts. The chain uses TRBV7-9 and TRBJ1-1; 8 bases map to TRBD1. Germline CDR1 is SEHNR and CDR2 is FQNEAQ (reference sequence). The CDR3 is made up of 15 amino acids. Trimming at V came to 4 bases and at J to 1 base, leaving 5 bases not matched to a gene. This CDR3 is CASSSDRDPNTEAFF. Written as DNA, the CDR3 is TGTGCCAGCAGCTCGGACAGGGATCCGAACACTGAAGCTTTCTTT.

This clone was seen a few times. This CDR3 is CASSPTRDTANYGYTF. Here the CDR3 DNA reads TGTGCCAGCAGCCCAACCCGGGACACGGCTAACTATGGCTACACCTTC. The chain is built from TRBV7-9 and TRBJ1-2, with TRBD1 as a possible D gene (6 bases). The CDR3 sequence is 16 residues long. CDR1 is SEHNR, CDR2 FQNEAQ, per germline (reference sequence). Trimming shortened V by 5 bases and J by 0 bases, and 16 bases separated the two germline ends. The full variable domain, completed using reference TRBV7-9 and TRBJ1-2, is DTGVSQNPRHKITKRGQNVTFRCDPISEHNRLYWYRQTLGQGPEFLTYFQNEAQLEKSRLLSDRFSAERPKGSFSTLEIQRTEQGDSAMYLCASSPTRDTANYGYTFGSGTRLTVV.

The chain has TRBV7-2 and TRBJ2-7; D possibly corresponds to TRBD1 (6 bases). CDR1 and CDR2 from the germline V gene are SGHTA and FQGNSA. The CDR3 sequence is 14 residues long. V dropped 9 bases and J dropped 7 bases, with 22 bases sitting between them. CDR3 residues: CASIPRGGGLEQYF. As DNA, the CDR3 is TGTGCCAGTATTCCTAGGGGTGGGGGCTTAGAGCAGTACTTC. Together with reference TRBV7-2 and TRBJ2-7, the CDR3 gives the full variable domain: GAGVSQSPSNKVTEKGKDVELRCDPISGHTALYWYRQSLGQGLEFLIYFQGNSAPDKSGLPSDRFSAERTGGSVSTLTIQRTQQEDSAVYLCASIPRGGGLEQYFGPGTRLTVT.

The V and J genes are TRBV9 and TRBJ1-2; tentative D call: TRBD1 (5 bases). V was shortened by 0 bases and J by 3 bases, with 12 bases between the two germline ends. The CDR3 loop spans 15 amino acids. CDR1 and CDR2 (germline): SGDLS, YYNGEE. CDR3 region: CASSVEGAGDYGYTF. In DNA, the CDR3 is TGTGCCAGCAGCGTAGAAGGGGCGGGGGACTATGGCTACACCTTC. The variable domain in full, with the rest retrieved from reference TRBV9 and TRBJ1-2, is DSGVTQTPKHLITATGQRVTLRCSPRSGDLSVYWYQQSLDQGLQFLIQYYNGEERAKGNILERFSAQQFPDLHSELNLSSLELGDSALYFCASSVEGAGDYGYTFGSGTRLTVV.

The CDR3 nucleotides are TGCGCCAGCAGCCAAGAAGGTTCAACTAGCGGTCAAGAGACCCAGTACTTC. It yields the protein CASSQEGSTSGQETQYF. V and J are TRBV4-3 and TRBJ2-5; 8 positions agree with TRBD2. This CDR3 has 17 amino acids. CDR1 is LGHNA and CDR2 is YSLEER in the germline V gene. Germline trimming cut 0 bases from V and 2 bases from J; bases unmatched to any gene: 8.

This rearrangement joins TRBV7-2 to TRBJ2-1, with D possibly being TRBD1 (5 bases). This CDR3 is built from 16 residues. From germline, CDR1 is SGHTA and CDR2 FQGNSA. V was cut by 0 bases and J by 1 base, with 10 bases left in between. The CDR3 sequence is CASSLAAPGSYNEQFF. The CDR3 nucleotides are TGTGCCAGCAGCTTAGCAGCCCCAGGGTCCTACAATGAGCAGTTCTTC.

J is TRBJ2-2 and V is TRBV6-1; the D gene is possibly TRBD1 (5 bases). Germline V gene sequence: CDR1 MNHNS, CDR2 SASEGT. The CDR3 covers 15 residues. V was trimmed by 7 bases and J by 5 bases, leaving 17 bases between them. The CDR3 protein is CASTFPGSGTGELFF. The CDR3 DNA sequence: TGTGCCAGCACGTTCCCAGGGTCCGGAACCGGGGAGCTGTTTTTT.

This clone was detected once. This sequence joins TRBV28 and TRBJ1-2; the D is unclear. CDR3 size: 12 residues. Germline CDR1 MDHEN, CDR2 SYDVKM. V lost 4 bases to trimming and J lost 5 bases, with 8 bases between them. CDR3 DNA: TGTGCCAGCAGTTCGGTCCCTTATGGCTACACCTTC. Translated: CASSSVPYGYTF.

This chain uses TRBV5-4 with TRBJ2-7; D is possibly TRBD2 (5 bases). The CDR3 sequence is 13 residues long. Trimming removed 6 bases at V and 1 base at J, with 11 bases between. CDR1 is SGHNT, CDR2 YYREEE, per germline (reference sequence). In nucleotides, the CDR3 is TGTGCCAGCACCCTGACGGGGTCCTACGAGCAGTACTTC. Translation gives CASTLTGSYEQYF.

This chain connects TRBV27 to TRBJ2-2, with D possibly matching TRBD1 (6 bases). The CDR3 contains 19 residues. Germline V CDR1 and CDR2: MNHEY, SMNVEV (reference sequence). The V gene lost 0 bases and the J gene lost 2 bases, with 19 bases spanning the gap. This CDR3 reads CASSLSGFEGRGNTGELFF. The CDR3 nucleotides read TGTGCCAGCAGTTTATCAGGGTTTGAGGGCAGGGGTAACACCGGGGAGCTGTTTTTT.

Regarding this clone: The junction does not match germline at one end; this may be a read error. V and J are TRBV4-3 and TRBJ2-7; 11 nucleotides match TRBD1. Germline CDR1 reads LGHNA; CDR2 reads YSLEER. The CDR3 sequence is 16 residues long. CDR3 protein: CAGSQVWGQGGYEQYF. CDR3 nucleotide sequence: TGCGCCGGCAGCCAAGTTTGGGGACAGGGGGGCTACGAGCAGTACTTC.